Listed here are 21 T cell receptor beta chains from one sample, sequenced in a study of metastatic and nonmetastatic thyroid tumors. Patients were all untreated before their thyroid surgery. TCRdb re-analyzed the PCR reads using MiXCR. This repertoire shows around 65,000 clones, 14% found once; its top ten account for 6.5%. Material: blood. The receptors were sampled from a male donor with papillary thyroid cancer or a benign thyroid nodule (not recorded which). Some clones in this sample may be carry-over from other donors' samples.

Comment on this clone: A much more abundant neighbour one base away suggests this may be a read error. The CDR3 bases are TGTGCCAGCTCACCTGCGGGTAATGAAAAACTGTTTTTT. It specifies CASSPAGNEKLFF. This sequence joins TRBV18 and TRBJ1-4, with unresolved D. The germline V gene encodes CDR1 KGHSH and CDR2 LQKENI. Trimming removed 3 bases at V and 4 bases at J, with 6 bases between. This CDR3 is built from 13 residues.

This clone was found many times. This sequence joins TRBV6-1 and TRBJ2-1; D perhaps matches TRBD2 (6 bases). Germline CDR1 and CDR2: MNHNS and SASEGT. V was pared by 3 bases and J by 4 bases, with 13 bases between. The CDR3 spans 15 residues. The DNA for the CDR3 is TGTGCCAGCAGTGAGCGGGAAGGGAAGTACAATGAGCAGTTCTTC. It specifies CASSEREGKYNEQFF.

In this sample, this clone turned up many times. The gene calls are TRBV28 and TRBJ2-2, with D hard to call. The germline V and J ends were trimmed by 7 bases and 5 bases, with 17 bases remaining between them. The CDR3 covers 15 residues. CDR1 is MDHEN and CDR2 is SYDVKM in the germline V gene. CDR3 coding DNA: TGTGCCAGCAATCCTCACTCGATCGGGACCGGGGAGCTGTTTTTT. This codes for CASNPHSIGTGELFF.

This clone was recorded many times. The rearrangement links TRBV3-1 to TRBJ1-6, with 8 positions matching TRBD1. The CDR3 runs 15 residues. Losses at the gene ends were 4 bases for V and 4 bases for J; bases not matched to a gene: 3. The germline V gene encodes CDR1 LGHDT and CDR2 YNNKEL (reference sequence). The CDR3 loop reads CASSLGTGYNSPLHF. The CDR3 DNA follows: TGTGCCAGCAGCCTCGGGACAGGTTATAATTCACCCCTCCACTTT.

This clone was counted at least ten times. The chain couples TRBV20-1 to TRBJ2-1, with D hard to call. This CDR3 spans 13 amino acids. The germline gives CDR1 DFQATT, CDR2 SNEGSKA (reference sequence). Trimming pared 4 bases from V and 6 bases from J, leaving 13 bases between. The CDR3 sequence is CSANTGLRNEQFF. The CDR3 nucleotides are TGCAGTGCTAATACCGGGCTGCGCAATGAGCAGTTCTTC.

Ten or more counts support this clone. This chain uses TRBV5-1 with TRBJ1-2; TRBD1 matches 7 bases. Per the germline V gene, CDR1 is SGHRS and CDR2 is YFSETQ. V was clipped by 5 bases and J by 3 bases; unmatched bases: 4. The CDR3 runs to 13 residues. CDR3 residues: CASRDGQDYGYTF. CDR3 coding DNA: TGCGCCAGCAGGGATGGACAGGACTATGGCTACACCTTC.

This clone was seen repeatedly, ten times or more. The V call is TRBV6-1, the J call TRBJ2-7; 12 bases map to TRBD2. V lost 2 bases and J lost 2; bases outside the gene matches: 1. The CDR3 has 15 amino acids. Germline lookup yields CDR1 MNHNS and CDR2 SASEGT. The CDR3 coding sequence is TGTGCCAGCAGTGAAAGACTAGCGGGGGCCTACGAGCAGTACGTC. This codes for CASSERLAGAYEQYV.

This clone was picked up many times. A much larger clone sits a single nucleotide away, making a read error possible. The CDR3 DNA follows: TGTGCCAGTAGTAAAGGGAACTACAATGAGCAGCTCTTC. Amino acid sequence: CASSKGNYNEQLF. The chain links TRBV19 to TRBJ2-1; no clear D. The CDR3 is 13 residues long. The germline gives CDR1 LNHDA, CDR2 SQIVND (reference sequence).

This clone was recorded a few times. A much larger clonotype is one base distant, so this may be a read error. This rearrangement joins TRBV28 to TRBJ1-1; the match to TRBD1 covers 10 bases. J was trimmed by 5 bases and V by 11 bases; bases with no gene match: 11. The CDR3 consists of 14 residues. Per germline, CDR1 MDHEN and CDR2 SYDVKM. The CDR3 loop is CAGRDRGSRTEAFF. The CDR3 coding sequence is TGTGCCGGCCGGGACAGGGGCTCGAGAACTGAAGCTTTCTTT.

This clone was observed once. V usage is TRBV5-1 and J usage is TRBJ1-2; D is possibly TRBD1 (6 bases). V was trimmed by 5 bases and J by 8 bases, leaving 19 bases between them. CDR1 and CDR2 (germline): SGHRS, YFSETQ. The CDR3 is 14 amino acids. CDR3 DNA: TGCGCCAGCAGGTTTGGCGGGGGCCCGCTGGGCTACACCTTC. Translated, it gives CASRFGGGPLGYTF.

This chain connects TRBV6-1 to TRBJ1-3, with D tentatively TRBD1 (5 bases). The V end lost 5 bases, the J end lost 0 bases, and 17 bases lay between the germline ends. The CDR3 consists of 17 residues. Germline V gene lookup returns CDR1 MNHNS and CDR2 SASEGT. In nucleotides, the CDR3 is TGTGCCAGCAGTCTCGGCACGGGACCGGGCTCTGGAAACACCATATATTTT. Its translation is CASSLGTGPGSGNTIYF.

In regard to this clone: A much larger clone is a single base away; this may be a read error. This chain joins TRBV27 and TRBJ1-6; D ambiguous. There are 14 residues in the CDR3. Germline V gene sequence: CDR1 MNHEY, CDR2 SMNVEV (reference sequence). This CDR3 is CASSSHGFRSPLHF. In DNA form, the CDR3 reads TGTGCCAGCAGCTCTCACGGGTTCCGATCACCTCTCCACTTT.

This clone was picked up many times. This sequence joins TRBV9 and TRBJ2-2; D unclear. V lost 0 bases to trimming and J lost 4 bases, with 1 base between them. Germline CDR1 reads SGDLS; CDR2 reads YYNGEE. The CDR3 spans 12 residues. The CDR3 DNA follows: TGTGCCAGCAGCGTAGCCACCGGGGAGCTGTTTTTT. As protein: CASSVATGELFF.

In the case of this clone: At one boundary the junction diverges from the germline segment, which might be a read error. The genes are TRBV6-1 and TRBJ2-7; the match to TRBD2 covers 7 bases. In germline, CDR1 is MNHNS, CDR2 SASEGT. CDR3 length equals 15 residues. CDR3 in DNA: TGTGCCAGCAGTGATGTGGGAGGGTTCTCATACGAGCAGCACTTC. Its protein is CASSDVGGFSYEQHF.

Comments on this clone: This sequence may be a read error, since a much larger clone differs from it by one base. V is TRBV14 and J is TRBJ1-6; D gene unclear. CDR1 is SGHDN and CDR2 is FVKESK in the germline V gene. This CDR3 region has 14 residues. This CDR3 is CASSPRAGSSPIHF. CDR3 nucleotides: TGTGCCAGCAGCCCCCGGGCTGGTTCCTCACCCATCCACTTT. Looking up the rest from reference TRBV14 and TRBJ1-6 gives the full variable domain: EAGVTQFPSHSVIEKGQTVTLRCDPISGHDNLYWYRRVMGKEIKFLLHFVKESKQDESGMPNNRFLAERTGGTYSTLKVQPAELEDSGVYFCASSPRAGSSPIHFGNGTRLTVT.

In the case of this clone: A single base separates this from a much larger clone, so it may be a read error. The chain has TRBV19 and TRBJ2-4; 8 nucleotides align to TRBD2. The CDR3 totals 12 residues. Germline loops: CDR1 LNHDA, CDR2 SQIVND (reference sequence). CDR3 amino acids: CASRETGTSPIF. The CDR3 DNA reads TGTGCCAGTAGAGAAACCGGGACTAGTCCCATCTTC.

The chain's CDR3 is CASSVAPDNNEQFF. The CDR3 DNA reads as TGTGCCAGCAGCGTAGCCCCAGACAATAATGAGCAGTTCTTC. The chain is built from TRBV9 and TRBJ2-1; no clear D gene. In germline, CDR1 is SGDLS, CDR2 YYNGEE. V lost 0 bases and J 7 bases, leaving 11 bases between the germline ends. This CDR3 is 14 amino acids long.

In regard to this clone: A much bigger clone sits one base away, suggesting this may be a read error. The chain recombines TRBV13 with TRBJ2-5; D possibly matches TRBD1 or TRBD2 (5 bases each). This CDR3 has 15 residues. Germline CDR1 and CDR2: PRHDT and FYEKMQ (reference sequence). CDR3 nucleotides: TGTGCCAGCAGCTTAATACGAGGGACCCAAGAGACCCAGTGCTTC. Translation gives CASSLIRGTQETQCF.

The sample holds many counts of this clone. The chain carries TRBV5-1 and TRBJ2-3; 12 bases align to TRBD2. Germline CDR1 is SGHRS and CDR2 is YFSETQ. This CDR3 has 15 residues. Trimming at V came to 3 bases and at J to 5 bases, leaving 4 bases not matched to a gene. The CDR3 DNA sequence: TGCGCCAGCAGCTCGACTAGCGGGAGAGAAGATACGCAGTATTTT. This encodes CASSSTSGREDTQYF.

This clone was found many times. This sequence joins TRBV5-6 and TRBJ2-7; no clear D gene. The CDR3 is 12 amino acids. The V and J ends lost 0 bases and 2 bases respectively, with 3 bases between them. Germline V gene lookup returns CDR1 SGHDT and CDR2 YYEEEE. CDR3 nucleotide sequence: TGTGCCAGCAGCTTGGGGGCCTACGAGCAGTACTTC. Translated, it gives CASSLGAYEQYF.

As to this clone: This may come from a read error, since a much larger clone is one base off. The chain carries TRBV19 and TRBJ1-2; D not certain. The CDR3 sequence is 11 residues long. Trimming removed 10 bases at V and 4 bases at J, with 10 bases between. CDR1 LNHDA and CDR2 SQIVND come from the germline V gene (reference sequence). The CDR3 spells CATPDGYGYTF. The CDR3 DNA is TGTGCCACCCCAGATGGCTATGGCTACACCTTC.